This TCR beta chain was identified in a study of T-cell memory formation after mild COVID-19. Background on the study: Among the donors, TCR clusters were largely specific to each donor.

TCRdb redid the calling of the 5' RACE reads with MiXCR, one entry per CDR3 protein. The sample shows around 470,000 distinct CDR3 sequences, 20% of them seen only once. A note on this clonotype: The antigen is not known.

V was cut by 5 bases and J by 0 bases, with 7 bases left in between. Germline values: CDR1 SQVTM, CDR2 ANQGSEA. The CDR3 runs 12 residues. General study findings and limits: Researchers report contracting CD4+ clones mostly in CM and EM, with CD8+ clones in EMRA. Still unconfirmed is whether the second-wave clones peaking on day 37 recognized SARS-CoV-2.

The source material was PBMCs or a T cell subset sorted from them (not recorded which). This chain connects TRBV29-1 to TRBJ2-5; D not resolved. The origin of this receptor is an adult woman who had mild COVID-19 (a few samples of this study predate the infection). Cell type and time point are not known. The CDR3 is CSVTEYQETQYF. CDR3 DNA: TGCAGCGTTACCGAGTACCAAGAGACCCAGTACTTC. Using reference TRBV29-1 and TRBJ2-5 for the parts outside the CDR3, the full variable domain is SAVISQKPSRDICQRGTSLTIQCQVDSQVTMMFWYRQQPGQSLTLIATANQGSEATYESGFVIDKFPISRPNLTFSTLTVSNMSPEDSSIYLCSVTEYQETQYFGPGTRLLVL.